Each of the 11 T cell receptor beta chains below was sequenced from the same sample in a study of T cell responses to AZD1222 COVID-19 vaccine listed by TCRdb under 2021. In light of the paper, this sample's time point label describes: about 28 days (+/-7) after the second vaccine dose. Receptor libraries were prepared by the immunoSEQ multiplex PCR assay. Held by TCRdb, this immuneACCESS table contains in-frame sequences only and omits some clones. Under half of the omission traces to an unresolved V gene where checked; the cause of the rest is unknown. A total of over 100,000 clones appear in this sample, approximately 89% of them only once. The ten largest make up roughly 4.4% of the sample. This material consisted of peripheral blood, taken 28 days after the second AZD1222 dose. The source of these receptors is an adult who received the AZD1222 COVID-19 vaccine.

The chain combines TRBV19 with TRBJ2-1; 8 bases fit TRBD2. This CDR3 contains 15 residues. V was clipped by 5 bases and J by 0 bases; unmatched bases: 3. Germline CDR1 reads LNHDA; CDR2 reads SQIVND (reference sequence). CDR3 residues: CASSRTSYSYNEQFF. DNA of the CDR3: TGTGCCAGTAGTCGGACTAGCTACTCCTACAATGAGCAGTTCTTC.

This chain links TRBV4-3 with TRBJ1-2; D uncertain. Germline V CDR1 and CDR2: LGHNA, YSLEER. V was shortened by 0 bases and J by 6 bases, with 17 bases between the two germline ends. The CDR3 extends over 16 amino acids. The CDR3 loop is CASSQEPVGSGDGYTF. The CDR3 coding sequence is TGCGCCAGCAGCCAAGAGCCCGTCGGCAGCGGGGATGGCTACACCTTC.

The chain combines TRBV29-1 with TRBJ2-7; D may be TRBD1 (5 bases). Trimming took 0 bases from V and 1 from J, leaving 16 bases between them. The CDR3 loop spans 16 amino acids. Looked up from germline, CDR1 is SQVTM and CDR2 is ANQGSEA. CDR3 DNA: TGCAGCGTTGAAGATCCCGGTCAGGGTTTGTCCTACGAGCAGTACTTC. Amino acid sequence: CSVEDPGQGLSYEQYF.

The chain uses TRBV4-3 and TRBJ1-2; possibly TRBD1 for D (5 bases). This CDR3 has 14 amino acids. In germline, CDR1 is LGHNA, CDR2 YSLEER. Trimming cost V 0 bases and J 8 bases, with 13 bases left between them. For the CDR3, the DNA is TGCGCCAGCAGCCAAGATCGAGGGGCGCGGGGCTACACCTTC. As protein: CASSQDRGARGYTF.

The chain carries TRBV18 and TRBJ2-2, with 7 nucleotides matching TRBD1. V shed 2 bases and J 7 bases; nucleotides not matched to a gene: 10. The CDR3 covers 16 residues. CDR1 is KGHSH and CDR2 is LQKENI in the germline V gene. DNA for the CDR3: TGTGCCAGCTCACCAGTGGAGACAGGGATTGGCGGGGAGCTGTTTTTT. It encodes CASSPVETGIGGELFF.

CDR3 residues: CASREVRTSDTQYF. The DNA for the CDR3 is TGTGCCAGCAGAGAAGTCAGGACCTCAGATACGCAGTATTTT. The chain has TRBV4-2 and TRBJ2-3; no firm D call. The V end lost 6 bases, the J end lost 4 bases, and 14 bases lay between the germline ends. The CDR3 contains 14 residues. Per the germline V gene, CDR1 is LGHNA and CDR2 is YNFKEQ.

The chain employs TRBV4-3 and TRBJ2-1; no firm D call. Germline lookup yields CDR1 LGHNA and CDR2 YSLEER. The CDR3 is made up of 15 amino acids. Trimming stripped 0 bases from V and 7 bases from J, with 13 bases between. The CDR3 protein is CASSQEKMSRNEQFF. CDR3 bases: TGCGCCAGCAGCCAAGAGAAGATGAGCAGGAATGAGCAGTTCTTC.

This clone was seen just once. The CDR3 is CAITREGTIKQETQYF. CDR3 nucleotides: TGTGCCATCACGCGGGAGGGGACCATTAAACAAGAGACCCAGTACTTC. The V and J genes are TRBV10-3 and TRBJ2-5, with 9 nucleotides matching TRBD2. This CDR3 comprises 16 residues. The germline V gene encodes CDR1 ENHRY and CDR2 SYGVKD. Trimming removed 7 bases from V and 2 bases from J; junction bases left unmatched: 11.

Remarks on this clone: Compared with germline, one end of the junction differs, possibly owing to a read error. This chain joins TRBV7-2 and TRBJ1-1; D unresolved. Germline V gene lookup returns CDR1 SGHTA and CDR2 FQGNSA. The CDR3 runs to 13 residues. The CDR3: CASSVATRTEAFF. CDR3 nucleotides: TGTGCCAGCAGCGTAGCCACTCGCACTGAAGCTTTCTTT.

DNA for the CDR3: TGCAGCGTTATGGGGAATACTGAAGCTTTCTTT. It yields the protein CSVMGNTEAFF. This chain links TRBV29-1 with TRBJ1-1; D is uncertain. The CDR3 has 11 amino acids. The germline gives CDR1 SQVTM, CDR2 ANQGSEA. Trimming stripped 5 bases from V and 5 bases from J, with 9 bases between.

The V and J genes are TRBV9 and TRBJ2-5; 13 bases align to TRBD2. The length of the CDR3 is 17 residues. V trimming: 3 bases; J trimming: 4 bases; junction bases outside the gene matches: 9. The V gene's germline CDR1 is SGDLS and CDR2 YYNGEE. In DNA, the CDR3 is TGTGCCAGCAGCGCACCGACTAGCGGGGGGTTGAGAGAGACCCAGTACTTC. The encoded protein is CASSAPTSGGLRETQYF.